The T cell receptor beta chain under discussion was sequenced for a study of T cells in narcolepsy. Data came from immunoSEQ multiplex PCR; TCRdb stores just in-frame clones and leaves some out. Among 15,000 to 20,000 clones, under 90% were seen once, and the ten largest hold roughly 0.75%. A note on this clone: What it recognizes is unknown.

Whole-study findings and limits: No autoreactive T cell clone sequences appeared in some memory CD4+ repertoires. Autoreactive HCRT-specific and TRIB2-specific clonotypes were marked in same-patient CSF-versus-blood CD4+ comparisons. Reportedly, autoreactive clonotypes were serially detected in patients' blood but not controls'.

Germline V gene sequence: CDR1 ENHRY, CDR2 SYGVKD. V was cut by 2 bases and J by 1 base, with 8 bases left in between. This CDR3 is 15 amino acids long. Input material: memory (CD45RA-) CD4+ T cells from blood. The rearrangement links TRBV10-3 to TRBJ2-2; D is unclear. This TCR came from a human donor in good health. The CDR3, as DNA: TGTGCCATCAGTGAGGGACCCCTGAACACCGGGGAGCTGTTTTTT. Translation gives CAISEGPLNTGELFF.